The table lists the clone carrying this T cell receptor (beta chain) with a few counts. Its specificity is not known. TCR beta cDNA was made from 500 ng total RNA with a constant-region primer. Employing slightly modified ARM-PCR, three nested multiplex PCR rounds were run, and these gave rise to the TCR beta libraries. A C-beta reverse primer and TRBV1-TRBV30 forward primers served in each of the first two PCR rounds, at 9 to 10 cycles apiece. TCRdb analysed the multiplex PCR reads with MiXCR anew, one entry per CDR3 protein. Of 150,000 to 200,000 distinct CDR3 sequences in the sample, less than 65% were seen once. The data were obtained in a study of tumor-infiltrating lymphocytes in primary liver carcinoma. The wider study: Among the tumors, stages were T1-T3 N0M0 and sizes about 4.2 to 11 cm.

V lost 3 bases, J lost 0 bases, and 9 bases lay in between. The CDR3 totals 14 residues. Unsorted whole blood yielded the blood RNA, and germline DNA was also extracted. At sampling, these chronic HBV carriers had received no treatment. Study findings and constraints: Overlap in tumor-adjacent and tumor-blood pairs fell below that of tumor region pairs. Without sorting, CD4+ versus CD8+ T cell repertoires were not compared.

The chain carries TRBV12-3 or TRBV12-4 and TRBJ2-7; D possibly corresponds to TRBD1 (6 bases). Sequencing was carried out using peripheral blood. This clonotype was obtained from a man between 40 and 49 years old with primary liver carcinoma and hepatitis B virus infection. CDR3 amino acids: CASSFSGVSYEQYF. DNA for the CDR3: TGTGCCAGCAGTTTCTCAGGGGTCTCCTACGAGCAGTACTTC.